The entry below describes one TCR beta chain. These data belong to a study of shared clonotypes between healthy human individuals. Here immunoSEQ multiplex PCR was the method, and the copy in TCRdb shows in-frame clones only, minus some. Here the sample spans hundreds of thousands of clones, 97% being singletons. The CDR3 runs to 11 residues. V gave up 4 bases and J gave up 10 bases, with 9 bases separating them. Per the germline V gene, CDR1 is SGHDT and CDR2 is YYEEEE. The chain uses TRBV5-6 and TRBJ2-1; D not resolved. The receptor comes from a woman aged 30 to 39 in good health. Sequencing was performed on naive CD4+ T cells sorted from blood. As for subset: CD45RA+ positively selected. CDR3 sequence reads: CASSGYAEQFF. The CDR3 DNA reads as TGTGCCAGCAGCGGTTACGCGGAGCAGTTCTTC.